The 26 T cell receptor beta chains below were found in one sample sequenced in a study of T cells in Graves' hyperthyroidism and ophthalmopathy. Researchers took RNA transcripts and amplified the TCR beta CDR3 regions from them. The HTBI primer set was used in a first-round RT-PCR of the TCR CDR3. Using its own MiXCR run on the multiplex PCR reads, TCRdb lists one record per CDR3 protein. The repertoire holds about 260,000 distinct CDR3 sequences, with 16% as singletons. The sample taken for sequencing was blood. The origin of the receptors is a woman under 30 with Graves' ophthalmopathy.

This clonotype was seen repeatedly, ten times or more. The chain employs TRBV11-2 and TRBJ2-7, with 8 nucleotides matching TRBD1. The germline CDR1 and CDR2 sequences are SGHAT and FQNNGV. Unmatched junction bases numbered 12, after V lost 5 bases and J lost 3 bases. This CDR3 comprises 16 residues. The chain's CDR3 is CASSPLRRDRHYEQYF. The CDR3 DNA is TGTGCCAGCAGCCCCCTCCGGCGGGACAGGCACTACGAGCAGTACTTC.

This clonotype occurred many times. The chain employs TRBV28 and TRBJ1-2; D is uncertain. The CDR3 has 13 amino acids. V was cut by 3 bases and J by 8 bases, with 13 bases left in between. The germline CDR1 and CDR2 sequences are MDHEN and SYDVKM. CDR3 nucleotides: TGTGCCAGCAGTTTTTCAGGAATTGGAGGCTACACCTTC. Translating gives CASSFSGIGGYTF.

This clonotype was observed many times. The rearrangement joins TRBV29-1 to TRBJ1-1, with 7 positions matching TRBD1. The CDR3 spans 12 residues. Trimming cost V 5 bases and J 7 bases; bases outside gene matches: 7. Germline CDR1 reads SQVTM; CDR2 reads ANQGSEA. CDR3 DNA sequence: TGCAGCGTTCCGACAGGGTTTAGTGAAGCTTTCTTT. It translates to CSVPTGFSEAFF. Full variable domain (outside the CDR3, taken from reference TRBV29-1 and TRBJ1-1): SAVISQKPSRDICQRGTSLTIQCQVDSQVTMMFWYRQQPGQSLTLIATANQGSEATYESGFVIDKFPISRPNLTFSTLTVSNMSPEDSSIYLCSVPTGFSEAFFGQGTRLTVV.

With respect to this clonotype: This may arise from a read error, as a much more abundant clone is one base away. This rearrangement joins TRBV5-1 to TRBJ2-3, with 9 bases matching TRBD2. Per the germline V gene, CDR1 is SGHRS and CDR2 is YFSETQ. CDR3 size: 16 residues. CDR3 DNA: TGCGCCAGCCGCTTGGGACTAGCAAGGATTGAGGATACGCAGTATTTT. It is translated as CASRLGLARIEDTQYF. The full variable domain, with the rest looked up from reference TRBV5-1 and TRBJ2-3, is KAGVTQTPRYLIKTRGQQVTLSCSPISGHRSVSWYQQTPGQGLQFLFEYFSETQRNKGNFPGRFSGRQFSNSRSEMNVSTLELGDSALYLCASRLGLARIEDTQYFGPGTRLTVL.

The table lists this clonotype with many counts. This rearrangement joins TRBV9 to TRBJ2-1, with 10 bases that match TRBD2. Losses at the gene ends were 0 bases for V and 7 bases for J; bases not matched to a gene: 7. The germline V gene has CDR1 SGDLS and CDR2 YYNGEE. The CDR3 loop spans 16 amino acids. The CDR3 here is CASSVAVASGRNEQFF. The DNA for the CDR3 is TGTGCCAGCAGCGTAGCTGTGGCTAGCGGGAGAAATGAGCAGTTCTTC.

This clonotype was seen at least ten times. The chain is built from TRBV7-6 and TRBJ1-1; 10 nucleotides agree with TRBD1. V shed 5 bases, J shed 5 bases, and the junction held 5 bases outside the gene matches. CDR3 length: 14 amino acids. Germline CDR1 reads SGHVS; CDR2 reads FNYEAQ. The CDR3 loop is CASSRTGGETEAFF. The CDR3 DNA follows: TGTGCCAGCAGCCGGACAGGGGGGGAGACTGAAGCTTTCTTT. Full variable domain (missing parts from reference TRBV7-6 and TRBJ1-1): GAGVSQSPRYKVTKRGQDVALRCDPISGHVSLYWYRQALGQGPEFLTYFNYEAQQDKSGLPNDRFSAERPEGSISTLTIQRTEQRDSAMYRCASSRTGGETEAFFGQGTRLTVV.

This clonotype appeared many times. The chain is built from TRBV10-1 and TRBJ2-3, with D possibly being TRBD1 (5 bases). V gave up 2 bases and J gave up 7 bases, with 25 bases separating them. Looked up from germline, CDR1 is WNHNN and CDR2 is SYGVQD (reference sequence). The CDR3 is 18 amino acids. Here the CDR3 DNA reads TGCGCCAGCAGTGAGCCACTTGACGCCACAGGAGAGGAATATACGCAGTATTTT. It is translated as CASSEPLDATGEEYTQYF.

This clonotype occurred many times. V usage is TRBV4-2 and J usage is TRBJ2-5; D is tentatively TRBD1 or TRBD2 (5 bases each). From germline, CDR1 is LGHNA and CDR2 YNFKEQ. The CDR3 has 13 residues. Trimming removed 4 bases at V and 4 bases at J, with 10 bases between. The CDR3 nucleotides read TGTGCCAGCAGCCCCGAGGGGAGAGAGACCCAGTACTTC. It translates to CASSPEGRETQYF.

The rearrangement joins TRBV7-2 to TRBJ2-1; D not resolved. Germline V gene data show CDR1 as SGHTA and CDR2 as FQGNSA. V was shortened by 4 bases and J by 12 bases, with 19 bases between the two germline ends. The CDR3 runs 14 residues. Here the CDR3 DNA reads TGTGCCAGCAGCTCAGCTCGGTCGGCCGGTGGGCAGTTCTTC. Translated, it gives CASSSARSAGGQFF.

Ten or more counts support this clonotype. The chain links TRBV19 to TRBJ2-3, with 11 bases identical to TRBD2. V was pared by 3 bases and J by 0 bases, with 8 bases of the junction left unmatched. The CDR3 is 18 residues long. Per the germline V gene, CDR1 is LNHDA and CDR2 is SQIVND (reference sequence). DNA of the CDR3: TGTGCCAGTAGTATGGACGGACTAGCGGGCGCTAGCACAGATACGCAGTATTTT. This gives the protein CASSMDGLAGASTDTQYF.

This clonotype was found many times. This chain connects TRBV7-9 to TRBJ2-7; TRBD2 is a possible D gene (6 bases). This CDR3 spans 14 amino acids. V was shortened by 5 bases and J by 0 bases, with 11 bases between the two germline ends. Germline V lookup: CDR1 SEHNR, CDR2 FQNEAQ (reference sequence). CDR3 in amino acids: CASSARDGSYEQYF. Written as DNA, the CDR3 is TGTGCCAGCAGCGCGCGGGACGGCTCCTACGAGCAGTACTTC.

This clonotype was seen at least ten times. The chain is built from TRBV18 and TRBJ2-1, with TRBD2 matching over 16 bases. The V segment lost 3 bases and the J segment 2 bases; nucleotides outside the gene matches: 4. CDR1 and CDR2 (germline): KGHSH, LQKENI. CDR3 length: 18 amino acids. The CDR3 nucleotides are TGTGCCAGCTCACCGGGACTAGCGGGGGGGCCCCCCTACAATGAGCAGTTCTTC. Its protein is CASSPGLAGGPPYNEQFF.

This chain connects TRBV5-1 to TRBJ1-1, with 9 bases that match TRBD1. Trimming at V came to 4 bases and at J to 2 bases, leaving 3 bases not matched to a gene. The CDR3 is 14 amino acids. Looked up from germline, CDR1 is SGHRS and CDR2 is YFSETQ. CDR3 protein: CASSVTGGNTEAFF. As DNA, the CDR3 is TGCGCCAGCAGCGTCACAGGGGGCAACACTGAAGCTTTCTTT.

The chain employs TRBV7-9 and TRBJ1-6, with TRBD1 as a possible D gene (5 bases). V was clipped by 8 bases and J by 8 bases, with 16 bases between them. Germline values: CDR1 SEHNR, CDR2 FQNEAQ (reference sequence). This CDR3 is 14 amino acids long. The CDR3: CASATLVGDSPLHF. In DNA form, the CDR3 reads TGTGCCAGCGCCACCCTCGTAGGGGATTCACCCCTCCACTTT.

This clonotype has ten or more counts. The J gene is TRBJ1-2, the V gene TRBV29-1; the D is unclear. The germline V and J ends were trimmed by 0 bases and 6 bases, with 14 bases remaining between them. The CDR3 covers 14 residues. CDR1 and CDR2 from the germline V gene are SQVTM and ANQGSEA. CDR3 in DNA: TGCAGCGTTGAAGAAGGCAGAGTATACGATGGCTACACCTTC. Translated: CSVEEGRVYDGYTF.

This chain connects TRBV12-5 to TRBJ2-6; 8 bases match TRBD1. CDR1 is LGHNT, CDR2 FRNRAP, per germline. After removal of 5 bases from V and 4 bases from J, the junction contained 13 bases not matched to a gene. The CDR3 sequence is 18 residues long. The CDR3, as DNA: TGTGCTAGTGGTGTCCCCCTGGACAGGGTGGAAGGGGCCAACGTCCTGACTTTC. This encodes CASGVPLDRVEGANVLTF.

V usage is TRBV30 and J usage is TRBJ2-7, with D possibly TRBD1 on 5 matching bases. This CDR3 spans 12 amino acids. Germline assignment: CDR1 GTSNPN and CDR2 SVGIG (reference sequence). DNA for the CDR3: TGTGTCTTCCTGCGACAGAACTACGAGCAGTACTTC. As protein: CVFLRQNYEQYF.

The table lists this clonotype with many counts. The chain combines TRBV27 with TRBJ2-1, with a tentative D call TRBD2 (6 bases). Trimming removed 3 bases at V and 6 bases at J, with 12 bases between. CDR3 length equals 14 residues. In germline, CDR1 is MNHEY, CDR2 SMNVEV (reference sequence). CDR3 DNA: TGTGCCAGCAGTTTTCGGACTAAAGGCAATGAGCAGTTCTTC. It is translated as CASSFRTKGNEQFF.

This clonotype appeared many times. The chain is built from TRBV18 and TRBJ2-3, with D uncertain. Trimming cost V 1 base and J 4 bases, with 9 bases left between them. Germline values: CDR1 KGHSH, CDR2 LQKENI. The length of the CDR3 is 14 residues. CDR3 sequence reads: CASSPQSTADTQYF. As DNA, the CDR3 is TGTGCCAGCTCACCACAGAGTACGGCAGATACGCAGTATTTT.

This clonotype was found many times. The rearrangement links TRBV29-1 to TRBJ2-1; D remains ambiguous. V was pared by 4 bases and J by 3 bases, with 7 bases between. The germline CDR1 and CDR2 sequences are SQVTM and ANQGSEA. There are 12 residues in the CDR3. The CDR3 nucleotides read TGCAGCGTTGTCCAGAACTACAATGAGCAGTTCTTC. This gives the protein CSVVQNYNEQFF.

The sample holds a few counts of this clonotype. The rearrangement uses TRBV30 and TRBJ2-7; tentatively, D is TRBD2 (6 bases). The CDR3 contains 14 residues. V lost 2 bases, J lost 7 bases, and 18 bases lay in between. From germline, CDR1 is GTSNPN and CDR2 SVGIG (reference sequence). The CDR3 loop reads CAWSSGPASREQYF. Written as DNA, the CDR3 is TGTGCCTGGAGTAGCGGGCCGGCAAGTCGGGAGCAGTACTTC.

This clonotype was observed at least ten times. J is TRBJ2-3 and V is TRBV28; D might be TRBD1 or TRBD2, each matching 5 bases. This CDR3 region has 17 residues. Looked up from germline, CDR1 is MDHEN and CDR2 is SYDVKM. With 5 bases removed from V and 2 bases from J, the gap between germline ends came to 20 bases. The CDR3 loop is CASSPSRGVVNTDTQYF. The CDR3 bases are TGTGCCAGCAGTCCCTCACGAGGGGTTGTTAACACAGATACGCAGTATTTT.

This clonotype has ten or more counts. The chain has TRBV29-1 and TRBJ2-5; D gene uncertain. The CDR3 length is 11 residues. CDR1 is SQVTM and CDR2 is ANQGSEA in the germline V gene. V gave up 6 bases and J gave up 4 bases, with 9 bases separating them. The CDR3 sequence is CSVRPGETQYF. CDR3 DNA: TGCAGCGTCCGACCGGGAGAGACCCAGTACTTC.

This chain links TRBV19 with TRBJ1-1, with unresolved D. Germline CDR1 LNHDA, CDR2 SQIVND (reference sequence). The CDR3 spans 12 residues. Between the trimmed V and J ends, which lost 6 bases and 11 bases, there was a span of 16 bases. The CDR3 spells CASSRGEGRAFF. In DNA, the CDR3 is TGTGCCAGTAGCCGTGGTGAGGGTCGGGCTTTCTTT.

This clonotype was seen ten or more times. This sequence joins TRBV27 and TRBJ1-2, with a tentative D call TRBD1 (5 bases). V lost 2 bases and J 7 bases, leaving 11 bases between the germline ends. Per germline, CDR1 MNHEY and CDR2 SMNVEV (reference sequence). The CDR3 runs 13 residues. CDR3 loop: CASSLHTGVGYTF. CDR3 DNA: TGTGCCAGCAGTTTACATACAGGAGTTGGCTACACCTTC.

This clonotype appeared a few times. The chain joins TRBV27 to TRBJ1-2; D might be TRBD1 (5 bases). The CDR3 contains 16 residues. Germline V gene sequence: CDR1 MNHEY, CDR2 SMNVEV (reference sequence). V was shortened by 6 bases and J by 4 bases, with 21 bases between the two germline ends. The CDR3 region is CASSGELRVHCYGYTF. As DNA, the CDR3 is TGTGCCAGCAGCGGCGAACTCAGGGTGCATTGCTATGGCTACACCTTC.